Reported below is one T cell receptor beta chain. The antigen is unknown. TCRdb passed the 5' RACE reads through MiXCR, listing each CDR3 protein once. The sample shows 340,000 or so distinct CDR3 sequences, around 13% of them seen only once. This record belongs to a study of T-cell memory formation after mild COVID-19. Overall study findings and caveats: Second-wave clones reaching peak frequency on day 37 lacked confirmed SARS-CoV-2 specificity.

The CDR3 covers 13 residues. Germline V CDR1 and CDR2: DFQATT, SNEGSKA (reference sequence). V gave up 3 bases and J gave up 8 bases, with 11 bases separating them. The receptor was isolated from a man younger than 35 who had mild COVID-19 (a few samples of this study predate the infection). Cell type and time point are not known. The chain couples TRBV20-1 to TRBJ1-6; tentative D call: TRBD1 (6 bases). The specimen was PBMCs or a T cell subset sorted from them (not recorded which). The CDR3 DNA follows: TGCAGTGCTAGGAGGGGGACGGATTCACCCCTCCACTTT. It codes for CSARRGTDSPLHF.